These T cell receptor beta chains were read from a single sample in a study of shared clonotypes between healthy human individuals. Sequencing was performed with immunoSEQ multiplex PCR; in TCRdb, only in-frame clones are kept and a portion is missing. This table has 2,500,000 or so clones, approximately 93% appearing once. The sample consisted of naive CD4+ T cells from PBMCs. The receptors here all came from a man aged 18 to 35 in good health. Some clones in this sample may be carry-over from other donors' samples. CDR3s include the opening cysteine and the closing phenylalanine or tryptophan. D genes are given only for firm matches. Rows may omit the clone size; those that give it use once, few, many or a size class.

V: TRBV5-1; size: -; D: -; J: TRBJ1-1; DNA: TGCGCCAGCAGCTTCTTTATGAACACTGAAGCTTTCTTT; CDR3: CASSFFMNTEAFF
V: TRBV5-1; size: few; D: TRBD1; J: TRBJ2-3; DNA: TGCGCCAGCGGGGACAGGGTAACAGATACGCAGTATTTT; CDR3: CASGDRVTDTQYF
V: TRBV11-3; size: -; D: -; J: TRBJ2-2; DNA: TGTGCCAGCAGCTTAGATTCGGCAACCGGGGAGCTGTTTTTT; CDR3: CASSLDSATGELFF
V: TRBV7-6; size: -; D: -; J: TRBJ1-1; DNA: TGTGCCAGCAGCTTAGCGGGGGGACTGAGGAACACTGAAGCTTTCTTT; CDR3: CASSLAGGLRNTEAFF
V: TRBV7-2; size: -; D: -; J: TRBJ2-1; DNA: TGTGCCAGCAGCCGGGACTCGCTATACAATGAGCAGTTCTTC; CDR3: CASSRDSLYNEQFF
V: TRBV11-2; size: -; D: TRBD2; J: TRBJ2-7; DNA: TGTGCCAGCAGCGCGGGGGGGCAGGGGAGCTACGAGCAGTACTTC; CDR3: CASSAGGQGSYEQYF
V: TRBV28; size: -; D: TRBD1; J: TRBJ1-3; DNA: TGTGCCAGCAGTCCGACAGGGGGCGGAAACACCATATATTTT; CDR3: CASSPTGGGNTIYF
V: TRBV2; size: -; D: TRBD1; J: TRBJ2-6; DNA: TGTGCCAGCAGATCGGGACAGGGGCTGAGCTCTGGGGCCAACGTCCTGACTTTC; CDR3: CASRSGQGLSSGANVLTF
V: TRBV7-2; size: -; D: TRBD2; J: TRBJ2-7; DNA: TGTGCCAGCAGCTCCGGTCAGCTAGCGGCAGCCTACGAGCAGTACTTC; CDR3: CASSSGQLAAAYEQYF
V: TRBV5-6; size: -; D: TRBD1; J: TRBJ1-1; DNA: TGTGCCAGCAGCTTGGGACAGGGACCCGAAGCTTTCTTT; CDR3: CASSLGQGPEAFF